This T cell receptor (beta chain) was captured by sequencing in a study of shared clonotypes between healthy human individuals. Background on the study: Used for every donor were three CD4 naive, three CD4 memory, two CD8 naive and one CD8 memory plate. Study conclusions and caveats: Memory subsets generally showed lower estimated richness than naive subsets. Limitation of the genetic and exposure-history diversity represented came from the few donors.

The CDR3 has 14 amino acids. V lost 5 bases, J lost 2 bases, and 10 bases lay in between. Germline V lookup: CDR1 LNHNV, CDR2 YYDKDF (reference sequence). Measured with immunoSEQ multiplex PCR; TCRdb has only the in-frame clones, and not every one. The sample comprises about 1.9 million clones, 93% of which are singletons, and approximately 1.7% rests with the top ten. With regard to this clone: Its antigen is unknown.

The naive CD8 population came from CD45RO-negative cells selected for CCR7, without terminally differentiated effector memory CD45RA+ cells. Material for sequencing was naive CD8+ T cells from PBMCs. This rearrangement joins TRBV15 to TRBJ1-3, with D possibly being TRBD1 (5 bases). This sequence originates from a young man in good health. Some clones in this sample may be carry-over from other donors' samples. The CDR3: CATSARGAGNTIYF. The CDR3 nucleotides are TGTGCCACCAGCGCTCGAGGGGCTGGAAACACCATATATTTT.